The next 11 T cell receptor beta chains were all read from a single sample in a study of control samples from healthy donors and cancer patients. Data came from immunoSEQ multiplex PCR; TCRdb stores just in-frame clones and leaves some out. The repertoire holds 120,000 or so clones, with roughly 90% as singletons. The material sequenced was blood. The receptor source for this set is a man between 18 and 35 years old in good health.

The V and J genes are TRBV6-2 or TRBV6-3 and TRBJ2-5; tentative D call: TRBD2 (6 bases). Germline V gene data show CDR1 as MNHEY and CDR2 as SVGEGT. CDR3 length equals 15 residues. V lost 4 bases to trimming and J lost 4 bases, with 16 bases between them. CDR3 coding DNA: TGTGCCAGCAGTTCCGCGGGACGAGGGCGAGAGACCCAGTACTTC. It yields the protein CASSSAGRGRETQYF.

The chain carries TRBV25-1 and TRBJ2-7; 9 nucleotides match TRBD1. This CDR3 region has 15 residues. J gave up 3 bases and V 3 bases, and 6 bases lay outside the gene matches. Germline assignment: CDR1 MGHDK and CDR2 SYGVNS. CDR3 DNA sequence: TGTGCCAGCAGTGAGACAGGGGGGACACACTACGAGCAGTACTTC. Its protein is CASSETGGTHYEQYF.

This chain joins TRBV18 and TRBJ1-2; a possible D gene is TRBD1 (5 bases). The CDR3 totals 17 residues. Germline lookup yields CDR1 KGHSH and CDR2 LQKENI. The V and J ends lost 0 bases and 3 bases respectively, with 17 bases between them. CDR3 DNA sequence: TGTGCCAGCTCACCACCGGTGTTAACAGGAGGGGACTATGGCTACACCTTC. Its translation: CASSPPVLTGGDYGYTF.

In DNA form, the CDR3 reads TGTGCCAGCAGTGAAGTGACAGGGAATGGCTACACCTTC. Amino acids: CASSEVTGNGYTF. J is TRBJ1-2 and V is TRBV6-1; 7 bases are shared with TRBD1. Trimming took 1 base from V and 6 from J; bases not matched to a gene: 2. Germline CDR1 and CDR2: MNHNS and SASEGT. The CDR3 contains 13 residues.

This clone was counted a single time. This chain links TRBV4-3 with TRBJ1-1, with D tentatively TRBD1 (6 bases). CDR3 length: 14 residues. The germline gives CDR1 LGHNA, CDR2 YSLEER. The V end was cut by 1 base, the J end by 5 bases, with 11 bases between. CDR3 in amino acids: CASSQVQGSTEAFF. In DNA form, the CDR3 reads TGCGCCAGCAGCCAAGTTCAGGGGTCAACTGAAGCTTTCTTT.

V usage is TRBV27 and J usage is TRBJ1-2; 8 bases are shared with TRBD1. This CDR3 region has 14 residues. Germline lookup yields CDR1 MNHEY and CDR2 SMNVEV (reference sequence). The J segment lost 4 bases and the V segment lost 5 bases, leaving 6 bases of the junction unmatched. The CDR3 is CASSATGGGYGYTF. As DNA, the CDR3 is TGTGCCAGCAGTGCTACAGGGGGAGGCTATGGCTACACCTTC.

This chain connects TRBV13 to TRBJ2-3; D not resolved. Germline loops: CDR1 PRHDT, CDR2 FYEKMQ (reference sequence). The CDR3 has 13 residues. V dropped 0 bases and J dropped 0 bases, with 1 base sitting between them. The CDR3 here is CASSLGSTDTQYF. In DNA form, the CDR3 reads TGTGCCAGCAGCTTAGGAAGCACAGATACGCAGTATTTT.

As for this clone: Here the CDR3 omits its conserved ending phenylalanine or tryptophan, so a read error is the likely source. The limits of the CDR3 on the DNA are not certain, so only TCRdb's listed CDR3 is given. V and J are TRBV7-2 and TRBJ1-1; TRBD1, the table's D call, was not compared with the DNA. A total of 12 residues make up the CDR3, ends included. The germline V gene has CDR1 SGHTA and CDR2 FQGNSA. The CDR3 loop reads CASSFGQGRTVL.

J is TRBJ1-2 and V is TRBV3-1 (or the pseudogene TRBV3-2); the D gene is possibly TRBD1 (6 bases). V lost 1 base, J lost 8 bases, and 11 bases lay in between. Germline CDR1 is LGHDT and CDR2 is YNNKEL (reference sequence). This CDR3 is built from 13 residues. In nucleotides, the CDR3 is TGTGCCAGCAGCCAAGCAGGGGCACGAGGCTACACCTTC. Translation gives CASSQAGARGYTF.

The gene calls are TRBV7-3 and TRBJ2-7; tentative D call: TRBD2 (6 bases). CDR1 is SGHTA and CDR2 is FQGTGA in the germline V gene. The CDR3 extends over 12 amino acids. Trimming removed 8 bases at V and 6 bases at J, with 14 bases between. Here the CDR3 reads CASGPGAGEQYF. CDR3 coding DNA: TGTGCCAGCGGCCCCGGAGCGGGCGAGCAGTACTTC.

The chain is built from TRBV7-8 and TRBJ1-5, with 8 positions matching TRBD1. After removal of 3 bases from V and 6 bases from J, the junction contained 10 bases not matched to a gene. The CDR3 has 16 residues. The germline V gene encodes CDR1 SGHVS and CDR2 FQNEAQ. The CDR3 region has the DNA TGTGCCAGCAGCTTCTCGGGTCAGGGGGCCGGTCAGCCCCAGCATTTT. As protein: CASSFSGQGAGQPQHF.